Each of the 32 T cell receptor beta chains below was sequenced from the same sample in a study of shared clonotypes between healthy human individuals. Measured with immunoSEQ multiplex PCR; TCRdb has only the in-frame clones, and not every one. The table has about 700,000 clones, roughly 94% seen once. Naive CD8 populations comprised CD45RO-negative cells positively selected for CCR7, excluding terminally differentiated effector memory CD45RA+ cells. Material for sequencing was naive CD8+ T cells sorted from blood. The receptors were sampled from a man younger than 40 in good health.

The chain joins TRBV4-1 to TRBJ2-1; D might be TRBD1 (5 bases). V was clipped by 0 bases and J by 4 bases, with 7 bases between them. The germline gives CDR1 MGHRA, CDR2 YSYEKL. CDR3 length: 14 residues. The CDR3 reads CASSQEGEYNEQFF. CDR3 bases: TGCGCCAGCAGCCAAGAAGGGGAATACAATGAGCAGTTCTTC.

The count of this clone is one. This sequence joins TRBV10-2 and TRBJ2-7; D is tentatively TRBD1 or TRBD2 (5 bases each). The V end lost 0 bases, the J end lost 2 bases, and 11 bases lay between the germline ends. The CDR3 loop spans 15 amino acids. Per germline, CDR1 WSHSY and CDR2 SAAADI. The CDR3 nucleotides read TGCGCCAGCAGTGAGTCACGAGGGGCTACCTACGAGCAGTACTTC. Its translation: CASSESRGATYEQYF.

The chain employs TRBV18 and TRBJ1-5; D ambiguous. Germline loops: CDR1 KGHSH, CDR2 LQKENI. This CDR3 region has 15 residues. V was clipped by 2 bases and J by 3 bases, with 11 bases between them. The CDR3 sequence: CASSPKFDDNQPQHF. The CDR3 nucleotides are TGTGCCAGCTCACCAAAATTCGACGACAATCAGCCCCAGCATTTT.

CDR3 nucleotide sequence: TGTGCCACCAGCAGAGCAGAGCAAGAGACCCAGTACTTC. Its translation: CATSRAEQETQYF. V usage is TRBV15 and J usage is TRBJ2-5; D gene ambiguous. CDR3 length equals 13 residues. Germline CDR1 LNHNV, CDR2 YYDKDF (reference sequence). The V end lost 1 base, the J end lost 2 bases, and 5 bases lay between the germline ends.

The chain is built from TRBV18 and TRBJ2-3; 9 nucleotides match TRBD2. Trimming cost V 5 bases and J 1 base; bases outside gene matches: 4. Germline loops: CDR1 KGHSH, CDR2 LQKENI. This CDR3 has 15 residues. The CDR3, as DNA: TGTGCCAGCTCAACGACTAGCGGAGGCACAGATACGCAGTATTTT. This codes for CASSTTSGGTDTQYF. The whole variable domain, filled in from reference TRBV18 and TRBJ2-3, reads NAGVMQNPRHLVRRRGQEARLRCSPMKGHSHVYWYRQLPEEGLKFMVYLQKENIIDESGMPKERFSAEFPKEGPSILRIQQVVRGDSAAYFCASSTTSGGTDTQYFGPGTRLTVL.

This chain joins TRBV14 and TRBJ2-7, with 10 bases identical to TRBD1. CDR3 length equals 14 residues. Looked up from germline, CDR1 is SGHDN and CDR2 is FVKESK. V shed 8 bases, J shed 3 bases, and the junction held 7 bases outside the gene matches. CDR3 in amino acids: CASRSGQGDYEQYF. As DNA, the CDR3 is TGTGCCAGCCGTTCTGGACAGGGGGACTACGAGCAGTACTTC. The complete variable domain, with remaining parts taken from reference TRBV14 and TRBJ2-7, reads EAGVTQFPSHSVIEKGQTVTLRCDPISGHDNLYWYRRVMGKEIKFLLHFVKESKQDESGMPNNRFLAERTGGTYSTLKVQPAELEDSGVYFCASRSGQGDYEQYFGPGTRLTVT.

CDR3: CATSTGREVAEQYF. The CDR3 DNA follows: TGTGCCACCAGTACCGGCCGAGAAGTAGCAGAGCAGTACTTC. The chain uses TRBV19 and TRBJ2-7; D not resolved. CDR3 length equals 14 residues. Trimming removed 10 bases from V and 7 bases from J, with 23 bases in between. Per the germline V gene, CDR1 is LNHDA and CDR2 is SQIVND (reference sequence). Using reference TRBV19 and TRBJ2-7 for the parts outside the CDR3, the full variable domain is DGGITQSPKYLFRKEGQNVTLSCEQNLNHDAMYWYRQDPGQGLRLIYYSQIVNDFQKGDIAEGYSVSREKKESFPLTVTSAQKNPTAFYLCATSTGREVAEQYFGPGTRLTVT.

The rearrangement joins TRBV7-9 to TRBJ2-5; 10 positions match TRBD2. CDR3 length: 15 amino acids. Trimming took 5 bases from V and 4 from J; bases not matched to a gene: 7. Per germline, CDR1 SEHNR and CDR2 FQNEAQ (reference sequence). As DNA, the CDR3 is TGTGCCAGCAGCGACACTAGCGGGAATGTAGAGACCCAGTACTTC. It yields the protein CASSDTSGNVETQYF.

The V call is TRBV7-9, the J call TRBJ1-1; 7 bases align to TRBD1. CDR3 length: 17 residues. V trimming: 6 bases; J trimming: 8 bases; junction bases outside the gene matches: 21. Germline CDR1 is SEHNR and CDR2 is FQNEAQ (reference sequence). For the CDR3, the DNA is TGTGCCAGCAGGGAAGGAGGGGGCGCGACTTCACTAAAAGAAGCTTTCTTT. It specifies CASREGGGATSLKEAFF. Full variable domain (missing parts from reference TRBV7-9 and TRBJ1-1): DTGVSQNPRHKITKRGQNVTFRCDPISEHNRLYWYRQTLGQGPEFLTYFQNEAQLEKSRLLSDRFSAERPKGSFSTLEIQRTEQGDSAMYLCASREGGGATSLKEAFFGQGTRLTVV.

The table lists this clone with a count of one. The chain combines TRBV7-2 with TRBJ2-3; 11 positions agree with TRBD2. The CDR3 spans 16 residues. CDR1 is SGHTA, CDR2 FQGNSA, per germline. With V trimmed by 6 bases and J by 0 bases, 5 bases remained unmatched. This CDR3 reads CASSQLAGVSTDTQYF. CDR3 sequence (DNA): TGTGCCAGCAGTCAACTAGCGGGAGTTAGCACAGATACGCAGTATTTT.

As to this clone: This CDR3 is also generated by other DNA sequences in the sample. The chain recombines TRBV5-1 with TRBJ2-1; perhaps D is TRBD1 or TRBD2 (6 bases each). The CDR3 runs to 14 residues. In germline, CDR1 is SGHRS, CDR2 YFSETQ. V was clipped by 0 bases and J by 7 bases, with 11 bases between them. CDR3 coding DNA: TGCGCCAGCAGCTTGGGTCAGGGGAGGAATGAGCAGTTCTTC. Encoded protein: CASSLGQGRNEQFF.

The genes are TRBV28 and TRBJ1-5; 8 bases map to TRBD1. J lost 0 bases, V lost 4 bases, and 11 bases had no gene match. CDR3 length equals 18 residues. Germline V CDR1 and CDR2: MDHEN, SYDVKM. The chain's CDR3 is CASSSSSGDRFSNQPQHF. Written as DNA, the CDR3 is TGTGCCAGCAGTTCATCCTCCGGGGACAGGTTTAGCAATCAGCCCCAGCATTTT.

Here the CDR3 reads CASTKRGGGSYEQYF. As DNA, the CDR3 is TGTGCCAGCACCAAACGGGGGGGAGGTTCCTACGAGCAGTACTTC. This rearrangement joins TRBV27 to TRBJ2-7, with 8 bases lining up with TRBD2. The germline gives CDR1 MNHEY, CDR2 SMNVEV (reference sequence). The CDR3 contains 15 residues. V gave up 7 bases and J gave up 1 base; unmatched junction bases: 9.

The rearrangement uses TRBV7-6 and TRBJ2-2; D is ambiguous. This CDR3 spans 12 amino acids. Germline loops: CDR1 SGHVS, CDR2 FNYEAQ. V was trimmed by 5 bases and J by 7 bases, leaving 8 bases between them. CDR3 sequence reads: CASSPEDGELFF. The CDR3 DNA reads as TGTGCCAGCAGCCCCGAGGACGGGGAGCTGTTTTTT.

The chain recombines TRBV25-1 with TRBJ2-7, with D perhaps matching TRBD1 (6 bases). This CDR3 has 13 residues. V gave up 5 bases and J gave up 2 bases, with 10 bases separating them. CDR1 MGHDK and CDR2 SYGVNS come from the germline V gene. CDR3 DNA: TGTGCCAGCAGTTCAGGGGTCCCCTACGAGCAGTACTTC. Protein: CASSSGVPYEQYF.

The CDR3 here is CASSLERTGELFF. CDR3 DNA: TGTGCCAGCAGCTTAGAACGTACCGGGGAGCTGTTTTTT. The chain joins TRBV7-2 to TRBJ2-2; the D is unclear. CDR3 length: 13 residues. V was cut by 1 base and J by 5 bases, with 5 bases left in between. CDR1 and CDR2 (germline): SGHTA, FQGNSA.

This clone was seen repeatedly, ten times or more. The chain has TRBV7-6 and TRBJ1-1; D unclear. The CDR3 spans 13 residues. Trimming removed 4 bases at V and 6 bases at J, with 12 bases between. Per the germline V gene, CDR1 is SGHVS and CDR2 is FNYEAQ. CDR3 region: CASSSLPSPEAFF. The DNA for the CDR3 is TGTGCCAGCAGCTCCCTACCTAGTCCTGAAGCTTTCTTT.

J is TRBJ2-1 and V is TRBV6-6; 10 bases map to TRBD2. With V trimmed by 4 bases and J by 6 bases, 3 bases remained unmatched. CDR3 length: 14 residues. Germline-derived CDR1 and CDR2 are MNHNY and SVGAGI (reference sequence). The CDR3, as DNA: TGTGCCAGCAGTTTACTAGCGGGATTCAATGAGCAGTTCTTC. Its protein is CASSLLAGFNEQFF.

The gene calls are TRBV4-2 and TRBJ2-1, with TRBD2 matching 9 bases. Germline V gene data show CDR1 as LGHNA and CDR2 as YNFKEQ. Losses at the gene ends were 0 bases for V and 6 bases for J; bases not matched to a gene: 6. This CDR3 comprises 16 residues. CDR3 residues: CASSQEGRLAVNEQFF. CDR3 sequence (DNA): TGTGCCAGCAGCCAAGAGGGAAGACTAGCGGTCAATGAGCAGTTCTTC.

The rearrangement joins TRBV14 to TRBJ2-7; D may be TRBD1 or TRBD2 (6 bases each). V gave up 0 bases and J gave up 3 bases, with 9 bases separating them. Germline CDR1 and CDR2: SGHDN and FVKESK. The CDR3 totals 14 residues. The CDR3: CASSQDGGRYEQYF. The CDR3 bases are TGTGCCAGCAGCCAAGACGGGGGCCGCTACGAGCAGTACTTC.

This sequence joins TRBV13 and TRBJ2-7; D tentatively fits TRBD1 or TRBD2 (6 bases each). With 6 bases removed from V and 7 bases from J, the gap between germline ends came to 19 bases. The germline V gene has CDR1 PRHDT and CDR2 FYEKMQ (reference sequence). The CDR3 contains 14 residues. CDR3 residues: CASRRGASAQEQYF. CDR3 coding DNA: TGTGCCAGCAGGAGGGGGGCTAGCGCGCAGGAGCAGTACTTC.

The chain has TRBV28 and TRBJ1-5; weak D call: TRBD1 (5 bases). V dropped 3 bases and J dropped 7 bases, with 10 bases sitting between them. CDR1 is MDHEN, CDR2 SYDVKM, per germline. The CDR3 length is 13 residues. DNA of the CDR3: TGTGCCAGCAGTTTCGCAGGGTTCCAGCCCCAGCATTTT. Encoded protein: CASSFAGFQPQHF.

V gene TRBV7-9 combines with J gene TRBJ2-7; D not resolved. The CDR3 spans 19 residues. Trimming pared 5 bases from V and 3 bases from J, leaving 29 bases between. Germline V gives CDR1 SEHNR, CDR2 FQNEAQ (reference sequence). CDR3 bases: TGTGCCAGCAGCGATTTGACCCGGTCATCCCTAGACTCATACTACGAGCAGTACTTC. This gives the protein CASSDLTRSSLDSYYEQYF.

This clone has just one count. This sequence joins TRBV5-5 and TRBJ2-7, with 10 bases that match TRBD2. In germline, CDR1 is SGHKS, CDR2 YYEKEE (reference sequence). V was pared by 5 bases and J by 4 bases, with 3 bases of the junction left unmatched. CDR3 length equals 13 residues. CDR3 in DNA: TGTGCCAGCAGAGCTAGCGGGAGTTACGAGCAGTACTTC. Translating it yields CASRASGSYEQYF.

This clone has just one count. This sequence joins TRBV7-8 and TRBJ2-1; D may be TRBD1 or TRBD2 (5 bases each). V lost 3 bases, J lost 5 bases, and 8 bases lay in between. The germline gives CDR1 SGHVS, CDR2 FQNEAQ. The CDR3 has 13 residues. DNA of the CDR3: TGTGCCAGCAGCTTCGGGACCGACAATGAGCAGTTCTTC. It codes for CASSFGTDNEQFF.

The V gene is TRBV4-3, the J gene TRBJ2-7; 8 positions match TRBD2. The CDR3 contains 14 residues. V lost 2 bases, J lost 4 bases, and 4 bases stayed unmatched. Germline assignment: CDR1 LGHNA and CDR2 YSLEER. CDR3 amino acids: CASSQTGLVYEQYF. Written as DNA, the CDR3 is TGCGCCAGCAGCCAAACGGGACTAGTGTACGAGCAGTACTTC.

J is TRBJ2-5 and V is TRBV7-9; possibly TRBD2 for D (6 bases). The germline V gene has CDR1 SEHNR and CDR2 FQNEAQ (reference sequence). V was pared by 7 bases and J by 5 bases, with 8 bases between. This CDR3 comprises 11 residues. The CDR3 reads CASIGGETQYF. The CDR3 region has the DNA TGTGCCAGCATTGGGGGGGAGACCCAGTACTTC.

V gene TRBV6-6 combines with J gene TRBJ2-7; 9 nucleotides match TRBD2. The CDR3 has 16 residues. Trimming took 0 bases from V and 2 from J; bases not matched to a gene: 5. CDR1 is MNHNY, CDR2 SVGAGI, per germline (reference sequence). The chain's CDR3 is CASSYSRTSATYEQYF. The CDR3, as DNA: TGTGCCAGCAGTTACTCTCGGACTAGCGCGACCTACGAGCAGTACTTC.

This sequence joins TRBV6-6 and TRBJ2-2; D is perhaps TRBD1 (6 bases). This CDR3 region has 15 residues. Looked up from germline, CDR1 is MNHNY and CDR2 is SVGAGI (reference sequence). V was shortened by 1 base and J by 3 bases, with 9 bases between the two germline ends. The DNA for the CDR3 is TGTGCCAGCAGTTACTTTAACAGGGACACCGGGGAGCTGTTTTTT. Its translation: CASSYFNRDTGELFF.

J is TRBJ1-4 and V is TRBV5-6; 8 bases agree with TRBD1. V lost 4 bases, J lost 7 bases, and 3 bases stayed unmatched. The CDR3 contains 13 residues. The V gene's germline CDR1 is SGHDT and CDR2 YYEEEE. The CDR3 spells CASSLQGGEKLFF. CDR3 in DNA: TGTGCCAGCAGCCTACAGGGGGGTGAAAAACTGTTTTTT.

The CDR3 loop is CASSLGGNPYEQYF. The CDR3 DNA is TGTGCCAGCAGTTTAGGCGGGAACCCCTACGAGCAGTACTTC. The V gene is TRBV27, the J gene TRBJ2-7; tentatively, D is TRBD2 (6 bases). Germline assignment: CDR1 MNHEY and CDR2 SMNVEV (reference sequence). CDR3 length: 14 amino acids. Between the trimmed V and J ends, which lost 2 bases and 2 bases, there was a span of 10 bases.

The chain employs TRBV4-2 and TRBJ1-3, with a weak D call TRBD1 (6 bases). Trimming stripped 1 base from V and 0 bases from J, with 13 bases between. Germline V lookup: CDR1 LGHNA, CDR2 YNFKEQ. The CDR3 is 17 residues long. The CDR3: CASSQVTGLASGNTIYF. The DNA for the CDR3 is TGTGCCAGCAGCCAAGTGACAGGACTGGCCTCTGGAAACACCATATATTTT.